The 8 T cell receptor beta chains below all came from one sample that was sequenced in a study of persistence of HIV-infected CD4 T cells. Their specific antigens are unknown. Sequencing used immunoSEQ version 4 in survey mode. TCRdb's copy holds only in-frame clones and misses some; the assay was immunoSEQ multiplex PCR. The table has 50,000 or so clones, 75% to 85% seen once; the top ten hold about 3%. The stimulus was lysate of CMV-infected fibroblasts, about 10 ug/mL. Sorted nonresponding memory CD4+ T cells were CD40L-negative, CD69-negative, CD45RO-high. The source was CD4+ T cells sorted from PBMCs after roughly 18-hour stimulation, collected from a patient who received antiretroviral therapy. These receptors came from an adult man with HIV who was CMV-seropositive.

This clone was seen a single time. This chain links TRBV7-2 with TRBJ2-3; possibly TRBD1 for D (5 bases). With 0 bases removed from V and 0 bases from J, the gap between germline ends came to 10 bases. CDR3 size: 16 residues. Germline V CDR1 and CDR2: SGHTA, FQGNSA. The CDR3 DNA sequence: TGTGCCAGCAGCTTAGCCCGGACACCTAGCACAGATACGCAGTATTTT. It is translated as CASSLARTPSTDTQYF.

The rearrangement links TRBV7-2 to TRBJ1-2; TRBD1 aligns across 7 bases. The CDR3 consists of 13 residues. Germline V gene sequence: CDR1 SGHTA, CDR2 FQGNSA. V lost 8 bases and J lost 8; bases outside the gene matches: 11. DNA of the CDR3: TGTGCCAGCCCAGGGGGAGGTGGTTTAGGCTACACCTTC. Translated, it gives CASPGGGGLGYTF.

The gene calls are TRBV7-8 and TRBJ2-5, with TRBD2 matching 7 bases. V shed 1 base and J 2 bases; nucleotides not matched to a gene: 7. Germline CDR1 and CDR2: SGHVS and FQNEAQ. This CDR3 has 16 residues. CDR3 sequence reads: CASSLGIRRGQETQYF. Here the CDR3 DNA reads TGTGCCAGCAGCTTAGGCATCAGGCGGGGGCAAGAGACCCAGTACTTC.

The gene calls are TRBV7-9 and TRBJ1-3, with D tentatively TRBD1 (6 bases). The CDR3 consists of 16 residues. The V gene lost 7 bases and the J gene lost 5 bases, with 21 bases spanning the gap. Germline V lookup: CDR1 SEHNR, CDR2 FQNEAQ (reference sequence). CDR3 DNA: TGTGCCAGCACCATTAGCGGGGGGGGCACCAGAAACACCATATATTTT. This encodes CASTISGGGTRNTIYF.

This clone was observed a few times. The chain uses TRBV6-5 and TRBJ2-1; D perhaps matches TRBD1 (6 bases). Trimming left V 6 bases short and J 1 base short, with 13 bases between. Germline CDR1 reads MNHEY; CDR2 reads SVGAGI. This CDR3 comprises 15 residues. CDR3 DNA sequence: TGTGCCAGCAGCTCTCGGGACATATCCTACAATGAGCAGTTCTTC. It codes for CASSSRDISYNEQFF.

J is TRBJ2-7 and V is TRBV29-1; no reliable D call. The CDR3 spans 12 residues. V gave up 7 bases and J gave up 0 bases, with 10 bases separating them. In germline, CDR1 is SQVTM, CDR2 ANQGSEA. CDR3 region: CSALLSSYEQYF. For the CDR3, the DNA is TGCAGCGCACTCCTGAGCTCCTACGAGCAGTACTTC.

CDR3 sequence reads: CASSQFNNSPLHF. CDR3 in DNA: TGTGCCAGCAGCCAATTTAACAATTCACCCCTCCACTTT. The chain combines TRBV4-2 with TRBJ1-6; D is undetermined. With 2 bases removed from V and 7 bases from J, the gap between germline ends came to 6 bases. Germline CDR1 reads LGHNA; CDR2 reads YNFKEQ. The CDR3 runs to 13 residues.

V gene TRBV4-1 combines with J gene TRBJ2-5; 12 positions match TRBD1. The ends lost 3 bases at V and 4 bases at J; junction bases unmatched: 3. Germline lookup yields CDR1 MGHRA and CDR2 YSYEKL. The length of the CDR3 is 15 residues. The CDR3 DNA is TGCGCCAGCAGCCAGCTGGGACAGGGGGCAGAGACCCAGTACTTC. It codes for CASSQLGQGAETQYF.